Below, 18 T cell receptor beta chains from the same sample are listed, as sequenced in a study of cytomegalovirus exposure and HLA in healthy donors. Here immunoSEQ multiplex PCR was the method, and the copy in TCRdb shows in-frame clones only, minus some. The sample contains about 49,000 clones, about 91% of which appear only once. Specimen: PBMCs. The origin of the receptors is a young man in good health and CMV-seronegative.

The rearrangement joins TRBV23-1 to TRBJ2-1, with 11 bases matching TRBD1. TRBV23-1 is noted as an ORF with a role that remains uncertain. This CDR3 is 16 amino acids long. J lost 3 bases, V lost 2 bases, and 3 bases had no gene match. CDR3 nucleotides: TGCGCCAGCAGTCAACCGGGACAGGGGGACTACAATGAGCAGTTCTTC. Protein sequence: CASSQPGQGDYNEQFF.

The chain has TRBV7-2 and TRBJ1-2, with a possible D match to TRBD1 (6 bases). Germline assignment: CDR1 SGHTA and CDR2 FQGNSA. The CDR3 runs 13 residues. Trimming removed 5 bases from V and 2 bases from J, with 9 bases in between. The CDR3 nucleotides read TGTGCCAGCAGCCCCGACAGGAACTATGGCTACACCTTC. This encodes CASSPDRNYGYTF.

The rearrangement links TRBV2 to TRBJ2-1; 10 bases are a match to TRBD2. Unmatched junction bases numbered 10, after V lost 7 bases and J lost 1 base. Germline-derived CDR1 and CDR2 are SNHLY and FYNNEI. The CDR3 contains 17 residues. The CDR3 sequence is CASKEGSAGGSYNEQFF. The CDR3 DNA follows: TGTGCCAGCAAAGAGGGATCAGCGGGAGGGTCCTACAATGAGCAGTTCTTC.

Only a few counts were recorded for this clone. V and J are TRBV7-2 and TRBJ2-5; 8 positions agree with TRBD2. The CDR3 spans 15 residues. Germline V gene lookup returns CDR1 SGHTA and CDR2 FQGNSA. The ends lost 1 base at V and 5 bases at J; junction bases unmatched: 6. The CDR3 loop is CASSLVSRGGETQYF. CDR3 DNA sequence: TGTGCCAGCAGCTTAGTATCCCGCGGGGGGGAGACCCAGTACTTC.

This chain joins TRBV6-6 and TRBJ1-2; 8 bases line up with TRBD1. This CDR3 has 16 residues. The ends lost 5 bases at V and 4 bases at J; junction bases unmatched: 12. Germline V gene data show CDR1 as MNHNY and CDR2 as SVGAGI (reference sequence). The CDR3 DNA sequence: TGTGCCAGCAGTCGCTCCCCTGGGACAGGCGTCTATGGCTACACCTTC. It yields the protein CASSRSPGTGVYGYTF.

The V gene is TRBV28, the J gene TRBJ1-1, with 7 bases aligning to TRBD1. Trimming took 2 bases from V and 1 from J; bases not matched to a gene: 1. Germline V gene data show CDR1 as MDHEN and CDR2 as SYDVKM. The CDR3 spans 14 residues. CDR3 nucleotides: TGTGCCAGCAGTTTACACAGGGGGAACACTGAAGCTTTCTTT. This sequence encodes CASSLHRGNTEAFF.

This clone was observed once. The chain recombines TRBV9 with TRBJ1-1; TRBD1 is a possible D gene (5 bases). In germline, CDR1 is SGDLS, CDR2 YYNGEE. The CDR3 length is 15 residues. V lost 1 base and J 2 bases, leaving 12 bases between the germline ends. The CDR3 bases are TGTGCCAGCAGCGTAAGGCCGGGGGGAAACACTGAAGCTTTCTTT. Amino acids: CASSVRPGGNTEAFF. Full variable domain (rest looked up from reference TRBV9 and TRBJ1-1): DSGVTQTPKHLITATGQRVTLRCSPRSGDLSVYWYQQSLDQGLQFLIQYYNGEERAKGNILERFSAQQFPDLHSELNLSSLELGDSALYFCASSVRPGGNTEAFFGQGTRLTVV.

The rearrangement links TRBV9 to TRBJ2-3; 11 nucleotides line up with TRBD1. Germline CDR1 and CDR2: SGDLS and YYNGEE. The CDR3 extends over 17 amino acids. V shed 4 bases and J 5 bases; nucleotides not matched to a gene: 12. The CDR3 spells CASSLNPGTGGVDTQYF. The CDR3, as DNA: TGTGCCAGCAGCCTCAACCCCGGGACAGGGGGTGTAGATACGCAGTATTTT. The full variable domain, with the rest looked up from reference TRBV9 and TRBJ2-3, is DSGVTQTPKHLITATGQRVTLRCSPRSGDLSVYWYQQSLDQGLQFLIQYYNGEERAKGNILERFSAQQFPDLHSELNLSSLELGDSALYFCASSLNPGTGGVDTQYFGPGTRLTVL.

The gene calls are TRBV30 and TRBJ2-5, with 10 bases matching TRBD1. J was trimmed by 4 bases and V by 5 bases; bases with no gene match: 4. This CDR3 region has 13 residues. Germline values: CDR1 GTSNPN, CDR2 SVGIG (reference sequence). CDR3 coding DNA: TGTGCCTGGGACCGGGACAGGGGAGAGACCCAGTACTTC. Translated: CAWDRDRGETQYF.

The chain employs TRBV27 and TRBJ2-7; no reliable D call. Trimming removed 1 base at V and 0 bases at J, with 10 bases between. Looked up from germline, CDR1 is MNHEY and CDR2 is SMNVEV (reference sequence). CDR3 size: 15 residues. CDR3: CASSLYIRSSYEQYF. The CDR3 DNA reads TGTGCCAGCAGTTTATACATTCGGAGCTCCTACGAGCAGTACTTC.

The V call is TRBV7-2, the J call TRBJ1-1; 9 positions match TRBD1. Trimming removed 2 bases from V and 3 bases from J; junction bases left unmatched: 7. The CDR3 covers 16 residues. The germline gives CDR1 SGHTA, CDR2 FQGNSA. CDR3 amino acids: CASSLKPGTGYTEAFF. The CDR3 DNA reads as TGTGCCAGCAGCTTAAAGCCCGGGACAGGGTACACTGAAGCTTTCTTT. The full variable domain, in which reference TRBV7-2 and TRBJ1-1 provide the parts outside the CDR3, is GAGVSQSPSNKVTEKGKDVELRCDPISGHTALYWYRQSLGQGLEFLIYFQGNSAPDKSGLPSDRFSAERTGGSVSTLTIQRTQQEDSAVYLCASSLKPGTGYTEAFFGQGTRLTVV.

The chain couples TRBV5-8 to TRBJ2-1, with a weak D call TRBD2 (6 bases). This CDR3 region has 16 residues. Germline values: CDR1 SGHTS, CDR2 YDEGEE. V was shortened by 2 bases and J by 2 bases, with 14 bases between the two germline ends. CDR3: CASSFPQRATYNEQFF. CDR3 DNA: TGTGCCAGCAGCTTCCCCCAGCGGGCGACCTACAATGAGCAGTTCTTC.

A single count supports this clone. The chain links TRBV7-2 to TRBJ2-3; TRBD2 agrees at 7 bases. Germline lookup yields CDR1 SGHTA and CDR2 FQGNSA. This CDR3 contains 14 residues. Trimming at V came to 2 bases and at J to 1 base, leaving 0 bases not matched to a gene. The CDR3 sequence is CASSLLAGTDTQYF. The DNA for the CDR3 is TGTGCCAGCAGCTTACTAGCGGGCACAGATACGCAGTATTTT.

The V call is TRBV30, the J call TRBJ2-7; TRBD1 matches at 9 bases. This CDR3 comprises 16 residues. The V gene end was trimmed by 2 bases and the J gene end by 1 base; junction bases not matched to a gene: 9. Germline CDR1 GTSNPN, CDR2 SVGIG (reference sequence). In DNA, the CDR3 is TGTGCCTGGAGTCCCCCGGACAGGGGATATTCCTACGAGCAGTACTTC. It specifies CAWSPPDRGYSYEQYF.

This rearrangement joins TRBV6-1 to TRBJ2-7; perhaps TRBD1 as D (5 bases). V shed 3 bases and J shed 4 bases, with 10 bases lying between them. CDR3 length: 13 amino acids. The germline CDR1 and CDR2 sequences are MNHNS and SASEGT. CDR3 nucleotide sequence: TGTGCCAGCAGTGACCCGGACATTTACGAGCAGTACTTC. Encoded protein: CASSDPDIYEQYF.

This sequence joins TRBV5-3 and TRBJ2-4, with a weak D call TRBD1 (6 bases). TRBV5-3 is known as an ORF, though its function is uncertain. The V end lost 3 bases, the J end lost 0 bases, and 22 bases lay between the germline ends. The CDR3 totals 19 residues. This chain's CDR3 is CARSCLGQGQKLAKNIQYF. Written as DNA, the CDR3 is TGTGCCAGAAGCTGCCTTGGTCAGGGGCAGAAGTTAGCCAAAAACATTCAGTACTTC.

The chain links TRBV7-8 to TRBJ2-1, with TRBD1 matching 9 bases. The CDR3 length is 14 residues. Germline V gene lookup returns CDR1 SGHVS and CDR2 FQNEAQ. After removal of 3 bases from V and 3 bases from J, the junction contained 0 bases not matched to a gene. The CDR3 spells CASSLGQGYNEQFF. The CDR3 DNA sequence: TGTGCCAGCAGCTTGGGACAGGGCTACAATGAGCAGTTCTTC.

The J gene is TRBJ2-3, the V gene TRBV9; D is possibly TRBD1 (6 bases). The germline gives CDR1 SGDLS, CDR2 YYNGEE. Trimming left V 0 bases short and J 3 bases short, with 17 bases between. The CDR3 is 17 residues long. The CDR3 protein is CASSVDGQSGRTDTQYF. CDR3 nucleotides: TGTGCCAGCAGCGTAGACGGACAGTCGGGTCGAACAGATACGCAGTATTTT.